This T cell receptor (beta chain) was recorded in a study of identifying expanded T cells in peripheral blood. General study results and limits: Differentially abundant clones: about 1.2 between replicates, about 15 at roughly 13 days, more than 18 at four. Across healthy donors, higher total template counts meant significantly greater approximately two-week count variance.

Of note for this clone: Its antigen is still unknown.

During the collection period, no donor immune events like infections were recorded. Profiling relied on immunoSEQ multiplex PCR, and the TCRdb table lists in-frame clones only, not all of them. Of some 77,000 clones in the sample, more than 75% were seen once. CDR1 is SEHNR, CDR2 FQNEAQ, per germline (reference sequence). This CDR3 contains 12 residues. Trimming left V 4 bases short and J 5 bases short, with 8 bases between. Sequencing was done on a sample of blood. The J gene is TRBJ2-5, the V gene TRBV7-9; D is unclear. The sequence was obtained from a person aged 18 to 70 in good health. For the CDR3, the DNA is TGTGCCAGCAGCTCCGCCGGGGAGACCCAGTACTTC. Its translation is CASSSAGETQYF.